The 25 T cell receptor beta chains reported below all come from one sample, sequenced in a study of blood T cell repertoires in COVID-19. Some clones are missing from TCRdb's copy, which holds only in-frame ones; the method was immunoSEQ multiplex PCR. The profile covers hundreds of thousands of clones, with roughly 85% appearing a single time and 9.5% to 15% taken by the ten largest. The sequencing input was peripheral blood. The receptors come from a woman between 18 and 29 years old who had recovered from COVID-19.

This clone appeared many times. The rearrangement uses TRBV19 and TRBJ2-5, with 15 bases lining up with TRBD2. The CDR3 sequence is 15 residues long. Losses at the gene ends were 5 bases for V and 4 bases for J; bases not matched to a gene: 2. CDR1 and CDR2 from the germline V gene are LNHDA and SQIVND (reference sequence). CDR3 sequence: CASSGLAGGPETQYF. DNA of the CDR3: TGTGCCAGTAGTGGACTAGCGGGAGGGCCAGAGACCCAGTACTTC. Full variable domain (rest looked up from reference TRBV19 and TRBJ2-5): DGGITQSPKYLFRKEGQNVTLSCEQNLNHDAMYWYRQDPGQGLRLIYYSQIVNDFQKGDIAEGYSVSREKKESFPLTVTSAQKNPTAFYLCASSGLAGGPETQYFGPGTRLLVL.

The rearrangement uses TRBV5-1 and TRBJ2-3; 7 nucleotides align to TRBD1. J gave up 0 bases and V 1 base, and 8 bases lay outside the gene matches. The germline CDR1 and CDR2 sequences are SGHRS and YFSETQ. There are 17 residues in the CDR3. The CDR3 sequence: CASSLNNRGPSTDTQYF. In DNA form, the CDR3 reads TGCGCCAGCAGCTTGAACAACAGGGGACCTAGCACAGATACGCAGTATTTT.

V gene TRBV7-9 combines with J gene TRBJ2-1, with 11 bases fitting TRBD2. In germline, CDR1 is SEHNR, CDR2 FQNEAQ (reference sequence). Trimming removed 5 bases from V and 3 bases from J; junction bases left unmatched: 6. The CDR3 contains 16 residues. CDR3 nucleotides: TGTGCCAGCAGCCCCTCCGGGACTAGCGGCTACAATGAGCAGTTCTTC. This encodes CASSPSGTSGYNEQFF.

V usage is TRBV19 and J usage is TRBJ2-5; no reliable D call. Between the trimmed V and J ends, which lost 4 bases and 4 bases, there was a span of 10 bases. Germline lookup yields CDR1 LNHDA and CDR2 SQIVND (reference sequence). The CDR3 covers 13 residues. The CDR3 bases are TGTGCCAGTAGTAGAAGACACCCAGAGACCCAGTACTTC. Translating gives CASSRRHPETQYF. The variable domain in full, completed from reference TRBV19 and TRBJ2-5, reads DGGITQSPKYLFRKEGQNVTLSCEQNLNHDAMYWYRQDPGQGLRLIYYSQIVNDFQKGDIAEGYSVSREKKESFPLTVTSAQKNPTAFYLCASSRRHPETQYFGPGTRLLVL.

The V gene is TRBV6-1, the J gene TRBJ2-7, with a weak D call TRBD1 (6 bases). The CDR3 is 14 amino acids. CDR1 and CDR2 (germline): MNHNS, SASEGT. V lost 3 bases to trimming and J lost 5 bases, with 14 bases between them. The CDR3 loop is CASSEVNRVDEQYF. In DNA, the CDR3 is TGTGCCAGCAGTGAGGTCAACAGGGTTGACGAGCAGTACTTC.

The V gene is TRBV4-3, the J gene TRBJ1-2; D may be TRBD1 (5 bases). CDR3 length equals 15 residues. The germline V gene encodes CDR1 LGHNA and CDR2 YSLEER. V was pared by 0 bases and J by 7 bases, with 15 bases between. The CDR3 DNA reads as TGCGCCAGCAGCCAAGAGGGGGGGGTAGAATCTGGCTACACCTTC. Translated: CASSQEGGVESGYTF.

The chain couples TRBV18 to TRBJ1-4, with TRBD1 identical over 7 bases. The junction had 3 bases not matched to a gene; V was cut back by 4 bases and J by 4 bases. CDR1 and CDR2 from the germline V gene are KGHSH and LQKENI. The CDR3 runs 14 residues. The CDR3 sequence is CASSHRDSNEKLFF. In DNA, the CDR3 is TGTGCCAGCTCACACCGGGACAGTAATGAAAAACTGTTTTTT.

This CDR3 is CASSGTSNTQYF. The CDR3 bases are TGTGCCAGCAGTGGGACTAGTAATACGCAGTATTTT. This chain connects TRBV7-6 to TRBJ2-3; TRBD2 aligns across 8 bases. V shed 6 bases and J 7 bases; nucleotides not matched to a gene: 3. This CDR3 contains 12 residues. CDR1 and CDR2 (germline): SGHVS, FNYEAQ.

The V call is TRBV5-1, the J call TRBJ2-7; 8 bases agree with TRBD2. The J segment lost 7 bases and the V segment lost 5 bases, leaving 11 bases of the junction unmatched. Per germline, CDR1 SGHRS and CDR2 YFSETQ. The length of the CDR3 is 14 residues. CDR3 sequence reads: CASRPSGPSREQYF. CDR3 nucleotides: TGCGCCAGCAGACCTAGCGGGCCCTCCAGGGAGCAGTACTTC.

The rearrangement joins TRBV6-4 to TRBJ1-2; possibly TRBD1 for D (6 bases). V lost 2 bases and J lost 6, with 10 bases in between. The CDR3 spans 13 residues. CDR1 and CDR2 from the germline V gene are MRHNA and SNTAGT. Here the CDR3 DNA reads TGTGCCAGCAGTGACGCCACAGGGAATGGCTACACCTTC. Its protein is CASSDATGNGYTF.

The chain has TRBV5-4 and TRBJ1-1; 7 nucleotides match TRBD1. In germline, CDR1 is SGHNT, CDR2 YYREEE (reference sequence). The CDR3 length is 14 residues. V was pared by 4 bases and J by 3 bases, with 6 bases of the junction left unmatched. CDR3 amino acids: CASSPIDRDTEAFF. The CDR3 region has the DNA TGTGCCAGCAGCCCGATAGACAGGGACACTGAAGCTTTCTTT.

The chain uses TRBV4-3 and TRBJ1-1, with 8 bases lining up with TRBD1. Germline V gene data show CDR1 as LGHNA and CDR2 as YSLEER. The length of the CDR3 is 15 residues. J gave up 4 bases and V 2 bases, and 6 bases lay outside the gene matches. CDR3 nucleotides: TGCGCCAGCAGCCAAACCCCAGGGGGCGGCACTGAAGCTTTCTTT. Amino acid sequence: CASSQTPGGGTEAFF.

V and J are TRBV25-1 and TRBJ2-1; TRBD2 agrees at 11 bases. Germline CDR1 and CDR2: MGHDK and SYGVNS. The CDR3 contains 18 residues. With V trimmed by 3 bases and J by 0 bases, 7 bases remained unmatched. The CDR3 bases are TGTGCCAGCAGTGATGGACTAGCGGGTGACCTCTCCTACAATGAGCAGTTCTTC. This codes for CASSDGLAGDLSYNEQFF. The whole variable domain, filled in from reference TRBV25-1 and TRBJ2-1, reads EADIYQTPRYLVIGTGKKITLECSQTMGHDKMYWYQQDPGMELHLIHYSYGVNSTEKGDLSSESTVSRIRTEHFPLTLESARPSHTSQYLCASSDGLAGDLSYNEQFFGPGTRLTVL.

The chain combines TRBV5-4 with TRBJ2-1, with 10 bases aligning to TRBD2. V was pared by 4 bases and J by 7 bases, with 5 bases of the junction left unmatched. The germline V gene has CDR1 SGHNT and CDR2 YYREEE (reference sequence). The CDR3 consists of 14 residues. The CDR3 DNA is TGTGCCAGCAGCGAGCAAGCGGGAGGGAATGAGCAGTTCTTC. Residues: CASSEQAGGNEQFF. The full variable domain, in which reference TRBV5-4 and TRBJ2-1 provide the parts outside the CDR3, is ETGVTQSPTHLIKTRGQQVTLRCSSQSGHNTVSWYQQALGQGPQFIFQYYREEENGRGNFPPRFSGLQFPNYSSELNVNALELDDSALYLCASSEQAGGNEQFFGPGTRLTVL.

This sequence joins TRBV29-1 and TRBJ2-7; 8 bases agree with TRBD1. The V gene's germline CDR1 is SQVTM and CDR2 ANQGSEA. Trimming cost V 7 bases and J 5 bases; bases outside gene matches: 4. The CDR3 has 11 amino acids. In nucleotides, the CDR3 is TGCAGCGCCTGGACAGGGAACGAGCAGTACTTC. It encodes CSAWTGNEQYF.

This chain connects TRBV7-3 to TRBJ2-3, with 8 positions matching TRBD2. Germline loops: CDR1 SGHTA, CDR2 FQGTGA. The V segment lost 4 bases and the J segment 1 base; nucleotides outside the gene matches: 10. The CDR3 is made up of 17 amino acids. In nucleotides, the CDR3 is TGTGCCAGCAGCTCCAGGACTCCGGGACTAGGCACAGATACGCAGTATTTT. Its protein is CASSSRTPGLGTDTQYF.

The J gene is TRBJ1-4, the V gene TRBV7-3; D perhaps matches TRBD1 (5 bases). The length of the CDR3 is 13 residues. Trimming took 5 bases from V and 7 from J, leaving 11 bases between them. Germline V gives CDR1 SGHTA, CDR2 FQGTGA. The CDR3 loop reads CASSGGTVEKLFF. CDR3 in DNA: TGTGCCAGCAGCGGGGGGACTGTTGAAAAACTGTTTTTT. The full variable domain, with the rest looked up from reference TRBV7-3 and TRBJ1-4, is GAGVSQTPSNKVTEKGKYVELRCDPISGHTALYWYRQSLGQGPEFLIYFQGTGAADDSGLPNDRFFAVRPEGSVSTLKIQRTERGDSAVYLCASSGGTVEKLFFGSGTQLSVL.

The V gene is TRBV5-4, the J gene TRBJ2-5; the D is unclear. The V end was cut by 0 bases, the J end by 5 bases, with 14 bases between. From germline, CDR1 is SGHNT and CDR2 YYREEE (reference sequence). The CDR3 has 15 residues. The CDR3 sequence: CASSLAGSTQETQYF. Here the CDR3 DNA reads TGTGCCAGCAGCTTGGCCGGGTCAACTCAGGAGACCCAGTACTTC. Full variable domain (remainder filled in from reference TRBV5-4 and TRBJ2-5): ETGVTQSPTHLIKTRGQQVTLRCSSQSGHNTVSWYQQALGQGPQFIFQYYREEENGRGNFPPRFSGLQFPNYSSELNVNALELDDSALYLCASSLAGSTQETQYFGPGTRLLVL.

The gene calls are TRBV3-1 (or the pseudogene TRBV3-2) and TRBJ2-1, with 8 bases aligning to TRBD2. The CDR3 consists of 15 residues. J gave up 5 bases and V 2 bases, and 5 bases lay outside the gene matches. CDR1 and CDR2 (germline): LGHDT, YNNKEL (reference sequence). The CDR3 DNA reads as TGTGCCAGCAGCCAATACATTAGCGGGAACAATGAGCAGTTCTTC. Its translation is CASSQYISGNNEQFF.

The V call is TRBV6-5, the J call TRBJ1-2, with 7 nucleotides matching TRBD1. J was trimmed by 8 bases and V by 4 bases; bases with no gene match: 10. The CDR3 totals 14 residues. The germline CDR1 and CDR2 sequences are MNHEY and SVGAGI. The chain's CDR3 is CASSFFDRASGYTF. CDR3 coding DNA: TGTGCCAGCAGTTTTTTCGACAGGGCCAGCGGCTACACCTTC.

The chain joins TRBV10-1 to TRBJ2-5; 9 positions agree with TRBD2. This CDR3 is built from 15 residues. From germline, CDR1 is WNHNN and CDR2 SYGVQD (reference sequence). The junction had 7 bases not matched to a gene; V was cut back by 5 bases and J by 3 bases. CDR3 bases: TGCGCCAGCAGTATAGCGGGAGCGGGGGAAGAGACCCAGTACTTC. It yields the protein CASSIAGAGEETQYF.

This clone appeared a single time. The genes are TRBV5-8 and TRBJ1-5, with TRBD1 matching 11 bases. The V gene's germline CDR1 is SGHTS and CDR2 YDEGEE. The CDR3 spans 14 residues. The trim removed 5 bases at V and 6 bases at J, leaving 4 bases unmatched. CDR3 in amino acids: CASSWTGGGQPQHF. DNA of the CDR3: TGTGCCAGCAGTTGGACAGGGGGCGGTCAGCCCCAGCATTTT.

The chain couples TRBV7-2 to TRBJ1-4, with TRBD1 as a possible D gene (5 bases). This CDR3 is built from 15 residues. Germline CDR1 reads SGHTA; CDR2 reads FQGNSA. V lost 5 bases and J 7 bases, leaving 17 bases between the germline ends. The CDR3 loop reads CASSLRPGGIEKLFF. CDR3 bases: TGTGCCAGCAGCCTCCGACCGGGGGGGATTGAAAAACTGTTTTTT.

The gene calls are TRBV7-2 and TRBJ1-3; D unresolved. Germline lookup yields CDR1 SGHTA and CDR2 FQGNSA. V lost 5 bases, J lost 0 bases, and 5 bases lay in between. The CDR3 covers 13 residues. CDR3 DNA sequence: TGTGCCAGCAGCGAGTACTCTGGAAACACCATATATTTT. Encoded protein: CASSEYSGNTIYF.

The chain couples TRBV4-3 to TRBJ2-5, with D uncertain. Germline V gives CDR1 LGHNA, CDR2 YSLEER. This CDR3 has 15 amino acids. Trimming left V 2 bases short and J 3 bases short, with 13 bases between. CDR3 residues: CASSQSYGGEETQYF. CDR3 bases: TGCGCCAGCAGCCAATCCTACGGCGGAGAAGAGACCCAGTACTTC.